This T cell receptor (beta chain) was sequenced in a study of CD8+CD57+ T cells in acquired aplastic anemia. Across the whole study: Sorted CD4+ and CD8+ cells gave a mean 3.2 ug DNA, range roughly 0.19 to 30 ug.

For CDR3 and TCR beta VDJ profiling, genomic DNA was the template used. Each CDR3 protein is one row after TCRdb ran MiXCR on the reads. There are under 200,000 distinct CDR3 sequences in the sample; under 70% occur only once, and around 45% lies in the top ten. The CDR3 is made up of 15 amino acids. Germline V gene lookup returns CDR1 SGHTA and CDR2 FQGTGA. Trimming took 2 bases from V and 8 from J; bases not matched to a gene: 4. Sequenced sample: sorted CD4+, CD8+, or CD8+CD57+ T cells (not recorded which) from PBMCs. The chain is built from TRBV7-3 and TRBJ2-1; 12 nucleotides agree with TRBD2. The clonotype was recovered from a human donor with severe aplastic anemia or a healthy control (not recorded which). The CDR3 protein is CASSLASGRAYEQFF. The CDR3 DNA sequence: TGTGCCAGCAGCTTAGCTAGCGGGAGGGCCTATGAGCAGTTCTTC.